This T cell receptor beta chain was sequenced for a study of identical twins. TCRdb reprocessed the 5' RACE reads via MiXCR and lists one record per CDR3 protein. The table includes around 530,000 distinct CDR3 sequences, 13% to 15% detected once. This clonotype was seen a handful of times. The CDR3 runs 15 residues. J lost 3 bases, V lost 5 bases, and 6 bases had no gene match. These data were likewise used in another study, on yellow fever vaccine responses in identical twins.

Material: CD4+ T cells sorted from blood. The sequence came from a woman under 30 in good health. The chain employs TRBV12-3 or TRBV12-4 and TRBJ2-1; 8 nucleotides align to TRBD1. CDR3 protein: CASSKSGQGYNEQFF. CDR3 bases: TGTGCCAGCAGTAAGAGCGGACAGGGCTACAATGAGCAGTTCTTC.